This is a list of T cell receptor beta chains from one sample in a study of blood T cell repertoires in COVID-19. The method was immunoSEQ multiplex PCR; TCRdb's version includes in-frame clones alone and lacks a portion of them. The sample has 250,000 or so clones, about 88% seen once; the top ten hold around 2.8%. The sequenced sample was peripheral blood. The source is a woman aged 60-75 years with acute or convalescent COVID-19. The CDR3 runs from the conserved cysteine through the conserved F or W. The D gene is left open where the match is weak.

v_gene	d_gene	len	j_gene	CDR3nt	CDR3aa
TRBV10-1	.	12	TRBJ1-1	TGCGCCAGCAGTGATGGGGCCGGTGAAGCTTTCTTT	CASSDGAGEAFF
TRBV6-5	TRBD1	13	TRBJ1-2	TGTGCCAGCAATCCGGGACAGAACTATGGCTACACCTTC	CASNPGQNYGYTF
TRBV6-4	.	13	TRBJ1-1	TGTGCCAGCAGTATGAGAGAGAACACTGAAGCTTTCTTT	CASSMRENTEAFF
TRBV9	TRBD2	21	TRBJ2-3	TGTGCCAGCAGCGACGCCCCGGGACTAGCCACTAGTGGAGCACCCACAGATACGCAGTATTTT	CASSDAPGLATSGAPTDTQYF
TRBV12-5	TRBD2	16	TRBJ2-2	TGTGCTAGTGCCCAAGGACTAGCGGGAGTCACCGGGGAGCTGTTTTTT	CASAQGLAGVTGELFF
TRBV12-3/TRBV12-4	.	13	TRBJ2-1	TGTGCCAGCTCCCTAGGGGGGGTTGGGGAGCAGTTCTTC	CASSLGGVGEQFF
TRBV28	.	14	TRBJ1-2	TGTGCCAGCAGGACGGGGGGGGAAGCCTATGGCTACACCTTC	CASRTGGEAYGYTF
TRBV19	.	14	TRBJ2-7	TGTGCCAGTAGTATCCCAGGGGAATGGTACGAGCAGTACTTC	CASSIPGEWYEQYF
TRBV7-2	TRBD2	17	TRBJ2-7	TGTGCCAGCAGCCAGACGTCCACTAGCGGGAGCGGGTACGAGCAGTACTTC	CASSQTSTSGSGYEQYF
TRBV5-1	.	14	TRBJ2-3	TGCGCCAGCAGCTTGGACCCGATTGAGGATACGCAGTATTTT	CASSLDPIEDTQYF